This is a list of T cell receptor beta chains from one sample in a study of T cell changes during pregnancy in multiple sclerosis. Assay used: immunoSEQ multiplex PCR; TCRdb lists only in-frame clones, some missing. The sample yields some 54,000 clones, 85% to 95% seen once. The sample consisted of peripheral blood, taken after pregnancy. These receptors originate from a female donor with multiple sclerosis, enrolled in a pregnancy study. CDR3s leave out the opening cysteine and the closing phenylalanine or tryptophan.

V gene | CDR3 length | CDR3 protein
TRBV27 | 14 | ASSFQGQQNIGTQY
TRBV18 | 14 | ASSPLTGGTYNEQF
TRBV9 | 13 | ASSVGPDGLAVQF
TRBV19 | 13 | ASSYQSRGRVGYT
TRBV6-5 | 12 | ASSYDGSRTEAF
TRBV5-4 | 12 | ASSLGTASYEQY
TRBV29-1 | 13 | SVEISLQGDYEQY
TRBV28 | 12 | ASKTGGGGTEAF
TRBV27 | 15 | ASSLGRGVAGADTQY
TRBV5-5 | 15 | ASSLGGLATFSGELF
TRBV4-3 | 12 | ASSPSWGDTEAF
TRBV19 | 13 | ASDLGGGIYNEQF